Presented here are 9 T cell receptor beta chains from one specimen sequenced in a study of blood T cell repertoires in COVID-19. Only in-frame clones appear in the TCRdb table, and some are missing; sequencing was by immunoSEQ multiplex PCR. This sample has about 140,000 clones; 84% occur once, and the top ten carry about 5.5%. Material: PBMCs or T cells enriched from blood (not recorded which). These receptors were taken from a man aged 40-49 years with acute COVID-19.

The chain combines TRBV7-2 with TRBJ2-5, with a possible D match to TRBD2 (6 bases). The CDR3 length is 13 residues. The V end lost 5 bases, the J end lost 3 bases, and 10 bases lay between the germline ends. From germline, CDR1 is SGHTA and CDR2 FQGNSA. The CDR3 DNA sequence: TGTGCCAGCAGCCCCGGGAGAGAAGAGACCCAGTACTTC. Amino acids: CASSPGREETQYF.

Details on this clone: The junction shows a germline mismatch at one end, possibly a read error. The chain joins TRBV24-1 to TRBJ2-4, with 8 bases identical to TRBD1. Germline CDR1 and CDR2: KGHDR and SFDVKD. The CDR3 length is 10 residues. CDR3 nucleotide sequence: TGTGCCACCACCCGGACAGGGACCAACTTC. This encodes CATTRTGTNF.

The V call is TRBV6-2 or TRBV6-3, the J call TRBJ2-3; the match to TRBD1 covers 7 bases. The germline V gene encodes CDR1 MNHEY and CDR2 SVGEGT. The V segment lost 3 bases and the J segment 4 bases; nucleotides outside the gene matches: 10. CDR3 length: 16 residues. This CDR3 reads CASSYRQGSWADTQYF. The CDR3 nucleotides read TGTGCCAGCAGTTATAGACAGGGCAGTTGGGCAGATACGCAGTATTTT.

This clone has only a few counts. This chain uses TRBV9 with TRBJ1-3; 7 bases map to TRBD1. V lost 3 bases, J lost 0 bases, and 6 bases stayed unmatched. CDR3 length equals 16 residues. Germline V gene sequence: CDR1 SGDLS, CDR2 YYNGEE. DNA for the CDR3: TGTGCCAGCAGCGCGACAGGGTTAGGCTCTGGAAACACCATATATTTT. Translation gives CASSATGLGSGNTIYF.

The chain employs TRBV11-2 and TRBJ1-1; D is unresolved. This CDR3 is 14 amino acids long. Trimming left V 2 bases short and J 8 bases short, with 15 bases between. Per the germline V gene, CDR1 is SGHAT and CDR2 is FQNNGV. The DNA of the CDR3 is TGTGCCAGCAGCTTAAGTGTCAGAGACTTAGAAGCTTTCTTT. Its translation: CASSLSVRDLEAFF.

The rearrangement links TRBV7-2 to TRBJ2-3; perhaps TRBD1 as D (6 bases). Trimming pared 1 base from V and 5 bases from J, leaving 10 bases between. The germline gives CDR1 SGHTA, CDR2 FQGNSA. This CDR3 spans 14 amino acids. The CDR3 sequence: CASSLGVQGDTQYF. As DNA, the CDR3 is TGTGCCAGCAGCTTAGGGGTACAGGGAGATACGCAGTATTTT.

The rearrangement uses TRBV29-1 and TRBJ1-1; weak D call: TRBD1 (5 bases). This CDR3 contains 14 residues. CDR1 SQVTM and CDR2 ANQGSEA come from the germline V gene. V was trimmed by 5 bases and J by 3 bases, leaving 16 bases between them. The CDR3 loop is CSVSKWGEDTEAFF. As DNA, the CDR3 is TGCAGCGTTTCTAAGTGGGGGGAGGACACTGAAGCTTTCTTT.

The chain is built from TRBV29-1 and TRBJ1-2, with 9 bases that match TRBD1. The CDR3 covers 14 residues. After removal of 1 base from V and 4 bases from J, the junction contained 4 bases not matched to a gene. The germline CDR1 and CDR2 sequences are SQVTM and ANQGSEA. DNA for the CDR3: TGCAGCGTTGAAGCCTCGGACAGGGGCTATGGCTACACCTTC. Its protein product is CSVEASDRGYGYTF. Variable domain in full (rest from reference TRBV29-1 and TRBJ1-2): SAVISQKPSRDICQRGTSLTIQCQVDSQVTMMFWYRQQPGQSLTLIATANQGSEATYESGFVIDKFPISRPNLTFSTLTVSNMSPEDSSIYLCSVEASDRGYGYTFGSGTRLTVV.

J is TRBJ2-5 and V is TRBV5-8, with TRBD2 matching over 10 bases. V lost 0 bases to trimming and J lost 1 base; unmatched junction nucleotides: 3. Germline values: CDR1 SGHTS, CDR2 YDEGEE. CDR3 size: 16 residues. In DNA form, the CDR3 reads TGTGCCAGCAGCTTGGATCGGACTAGCGGCCAAGAGACCCAGTACTTC. The encoded protein is CASSLDRTSGQETQYF.